This T cell receptor beta chain comes out of a study of human T cells and chemical hapten exposure. Time point in this sample: patch test 1, 2 weeks after DPC sensitization. Treatment meaning: therapeutic diphenylcyclopropenone sensitization with weekly scalp DPC. MiXCR, applied by TCRdb to the RACE reads, yields one record per CDR3 protein. The sample shows 75,000 to 100,000 distinct CDR3 sequences, about an eighth of them seen only once. The CDR3 spans 12 residues. V was pared by 1 base and J by 7 bases, with 5 bases between. Germline lookup yields CDR1 MDHEN and CDR2 SYDVKM. Sequencing was performed on whole blood, taken in connection with sensitization to the hapten diphenylcyclopropenone (DPC). This TCR came from a woman aged 40 to 49 with alopecia areata. Some clones in this sample may be carry-over from other donors' samples. The J gene is TRBJ1-5, the V gene TRBV28; D gene unclear. CDR3 DNA sequence: TGTGCCAGCAGTTTATCGGCGCAGCCCCAGCATTTT. It translates to CASSLSAQPQHF. Using reference TRBV28 and TRBJ1-5 for the parts outside the CDR3, the full variable domain is DVKVTQSSRYLVKRTGEKVFLECVQDMDHENMFWYRQDPGLGLRLIYFSYDVKMKEKGDIPEGYSVSREKKERFSLILESASTNQTSMYLCASSLSAQPQHFGDGTRLSIL.